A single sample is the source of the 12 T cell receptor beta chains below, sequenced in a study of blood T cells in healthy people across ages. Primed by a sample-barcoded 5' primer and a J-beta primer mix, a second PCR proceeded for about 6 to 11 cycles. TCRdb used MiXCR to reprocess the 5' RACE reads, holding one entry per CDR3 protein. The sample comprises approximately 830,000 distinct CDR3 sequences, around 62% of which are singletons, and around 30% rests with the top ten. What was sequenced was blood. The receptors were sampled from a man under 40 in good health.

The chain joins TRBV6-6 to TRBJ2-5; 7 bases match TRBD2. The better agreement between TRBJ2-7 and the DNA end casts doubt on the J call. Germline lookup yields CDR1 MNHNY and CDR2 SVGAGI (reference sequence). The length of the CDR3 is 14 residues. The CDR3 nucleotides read TGTGCCAGCAGTTACGTGCGGGGGACCCACGAGCAGTACTTC. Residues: CASSYVRGTHEQYF.

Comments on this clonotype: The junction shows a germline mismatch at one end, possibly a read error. The CDR3 region is CSTRTGSNQPQHF. The CDR3 DNA is TGCAGTACTAGGACAGGAAGCAATCAGCCCCAGCATTTT. V is TRBV20-1 and J is TRBJ1-5, with 7 nucleotides matching TRBD1. Germline V gives CDR1 DFQATT, CDR2 SNEGSKA (reference sequence). The CDR3 totals 13 residues.

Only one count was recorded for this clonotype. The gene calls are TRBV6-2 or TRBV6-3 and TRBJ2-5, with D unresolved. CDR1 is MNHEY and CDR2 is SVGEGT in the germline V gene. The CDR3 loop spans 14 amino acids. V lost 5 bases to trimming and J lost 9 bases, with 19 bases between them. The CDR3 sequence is CASSPRTTRKAQYF. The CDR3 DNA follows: TGTGCCAGCAGTCCCCGGACCACTCGCAAAGCCCAGTACTTC.

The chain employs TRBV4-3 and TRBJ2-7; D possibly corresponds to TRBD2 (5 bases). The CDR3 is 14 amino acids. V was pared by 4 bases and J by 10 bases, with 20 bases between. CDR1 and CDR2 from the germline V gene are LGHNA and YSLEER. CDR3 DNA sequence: TGCGCCAGCAGCCCTTGGGCAGTTTCGGAGGCCCAGTACTTC. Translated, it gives CASSPWAVSEAQYF.

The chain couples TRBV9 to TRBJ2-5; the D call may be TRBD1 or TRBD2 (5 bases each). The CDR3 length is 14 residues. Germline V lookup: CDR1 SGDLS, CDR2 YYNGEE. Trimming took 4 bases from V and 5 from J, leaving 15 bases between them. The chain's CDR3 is CASSQPGLMETQYF. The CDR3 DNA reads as TGTGCCAGCAGCCAGCCGGGGCTAATGGAGACCCAGTACTTC.

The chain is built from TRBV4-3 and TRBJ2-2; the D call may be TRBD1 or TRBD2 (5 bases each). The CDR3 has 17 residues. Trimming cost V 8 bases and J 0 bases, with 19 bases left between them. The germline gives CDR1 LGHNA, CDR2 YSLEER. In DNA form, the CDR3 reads TGCGCCAGCCTCATGGGGACCGGGCTCGCGAACACCGGGGAGCTGTTTTTT. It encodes CASLMGTGLANTGELFF.

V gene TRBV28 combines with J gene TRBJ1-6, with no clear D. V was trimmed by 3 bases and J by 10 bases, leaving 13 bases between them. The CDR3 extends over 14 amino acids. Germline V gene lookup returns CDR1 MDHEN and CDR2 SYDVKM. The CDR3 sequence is CASSFASPLSPLHF. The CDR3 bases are TGTGCCAGCAGTTTCGCGTCGCCTTTGTCACCCCTCCACTTT.

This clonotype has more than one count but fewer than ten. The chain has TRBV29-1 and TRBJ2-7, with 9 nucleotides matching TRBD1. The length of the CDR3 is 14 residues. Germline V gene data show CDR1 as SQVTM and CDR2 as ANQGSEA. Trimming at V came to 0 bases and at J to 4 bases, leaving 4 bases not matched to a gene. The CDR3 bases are TGCAGCGTTGAAGAGGGACAGGGTCTTTACGAGCAGTACTTC. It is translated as CSVEEGQGLYEQYF.

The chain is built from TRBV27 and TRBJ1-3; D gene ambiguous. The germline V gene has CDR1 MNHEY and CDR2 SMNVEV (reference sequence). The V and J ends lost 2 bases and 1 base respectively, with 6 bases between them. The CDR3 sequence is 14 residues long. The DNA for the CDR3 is TGTGCCAGCAGTTTAATGGGATCTGGAAACACCATATATTTT. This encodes CASSLMGSGNTIYF.

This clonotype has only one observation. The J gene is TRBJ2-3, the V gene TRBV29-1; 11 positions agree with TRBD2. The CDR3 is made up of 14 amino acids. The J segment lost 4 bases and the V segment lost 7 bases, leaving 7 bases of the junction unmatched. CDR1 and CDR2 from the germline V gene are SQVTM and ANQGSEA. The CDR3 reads CSADSGRASDTQYF. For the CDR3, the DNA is TGCAGCGCGGATAGCGGGAGGGCGTCAGATACGCAGTATTTT.

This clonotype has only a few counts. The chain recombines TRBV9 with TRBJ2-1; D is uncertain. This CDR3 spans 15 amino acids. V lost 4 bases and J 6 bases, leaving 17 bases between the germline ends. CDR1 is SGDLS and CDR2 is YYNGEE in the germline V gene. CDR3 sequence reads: CASSRNGQNSNEQFF. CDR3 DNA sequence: TGTGCCAGCAGCCGGAACGGGCAAAATAGCAATGAGCAGTTCTTC.

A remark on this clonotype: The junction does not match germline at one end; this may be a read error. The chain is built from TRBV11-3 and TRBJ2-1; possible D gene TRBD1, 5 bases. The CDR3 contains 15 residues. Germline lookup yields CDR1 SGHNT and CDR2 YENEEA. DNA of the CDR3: TGTGCCAGCAGCGGTCATGGGGCTATCAGAAATGCGCAGTTCTTC. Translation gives CASSGHGAIRNAQFF.